The subject of this entry is one T cell receptor (beta chain). Some clones are missing from TCRdb's copy, which holds only in-frame ones; the method was immunoSEQ multiplex PCR. The data show roughly 250,000 clones, 80% to 90% seen once. Recruits, aged roughly 18 to 95 years, lived in 24 US areas. Participants were placed into cohorts based on the clinical history they reported. The sample originates from a study of blood T cell repertoires in COVID-19. Across the study: The analysed material was cDNA or gDNA that came from T cells, B-cell-depleted T cells, or PBMCs.

The TCR was taken from a man aged 35 to 55 who had recovered from COVID-19. Sequenced material: PBMCs or T cells enriched from blood (not recorded which).

CDR3 in amino acids: CATHGLAGTDTQYF. The CDR3, as DNA: TGTGCCACCCATGGGCTAGCGGGCACAGATACGCAGTATTTT. The chain carries TRBV28 and TRBJ2-3; TRBD2 matches 7 bases. Trimming took 10 bases from V and 1 from J; bases not matched to a gene: 8. The CDR3 loop spans 14 amino acids. Germline CDR1 and CDR2: MDHEN and SYDVKM.